These 10 T cell receptor beta chains share one sample of origin, sequenced in a study of persistence of HIV-infected CD4 T cells. No antigen has been identified for these receptors. Sequencing used immunoSEQ version 4 in survey mode. Using immunoSEQ multiplex PCR, the repertoire was profiled, and TCRdb retains in-frame clones only, with some absent. The sample has 35,000 to 50,000 clones, more than 80% seen once; the top ten hold 0.85% to 1.3%. This nonspecific control used anti-CD3/anti-CD28 bead stimulation of CD4+ T cells. CD4+ T cells upregulating both CD40 ligand and CD69 were sorted as responding cells. This specimen consisted of CD4+ T cells sorted from PBMCs after approximately 19-hour stimulation, obtained from a patient who received antiretroviral therapy. These receptors came from an adult man with HIV who was CMV-seropositive.

In its sample, this clone was seen once. CDR3 sequence reads: CASSLGGAEPSPLHF. In nucleotides, the CDR3 is TGCGCCAGCAGCTTGGGAGGAGCGGAACCGTCACCCCTCCACTTT. V is TRBV5-1 and J is TRBJ1-6; D unclear. V lost 0 bases, J lost 10 bases, and 14 bases lay in between. The CDR3 is made up of 15 amino acids. Germline CDR1 reads SGHRS; CDR2 reads YFSETQ.

This chain uses TRBV5-5 with TRBJ1-2; unclear D gene. CDR1 and CDR2 from the germline V gene are SGHKS and YYEKEE (reference sequence). The V end lost 4 bases, the J end lost 8 bases, and 27 bases lay between the germline ends. The CDR3 loop spans 17 amino acids. The CDR3 DNA reads TGTGCCAGCAGCACTCACGCGGGGAACGGGAATTCGAAAGGCTACACCTTC. Protein: CASSTHAGNGNSKGYTF.

This clone was observed a single time. One end of the junction is discordant with germline, which a read error may explain. The J gene is TRBJ1-6, the V gene TRBV14; D not certain. The CDR3 spans 15 residues. Germline CDR1 reads SGHDN; CDR2 reads FVKESK. The CDR3 is CAGSQDPAWDSPLHF. The CDR3 nucleotides read TGTGCCGGCAGCCAAGATCCCGCTTGGGATTCACCCCTCCACTTT.

CDR3 residues: CASSLQALATTDTQYF. Here the CDR3 DNA reads TGTGCCAGCAGCCTACAGGCACTAGCGACGACAGATACGCAGTATTTT. The chain uses TRBV9 and TRBJ2-3; 7 bases agree with TRBD2. Germline assignment: CDR1 SGDLS and CDR2 YYNGEE. This CDR3 region has 16 residues. With 4 bases clipped from V and 3 bases from J, the junction kept 11 bases outside the gene matches.

This chain links TRBV7-9 with TRBJ2-5; D is unresolved. The CDR3 loop spans 14 amino acids. Germline CDR1 and CDR2: SEHNR and FQNEAQ (reference sequence). V was trimmed by 0 bases and J by 0 bases, leaving 5 bases between them. For the CDR3, the DNA is TGTGCCAGCAGCTTAGCGTCGAACCAAGAGACCCAGTACTTC. Protein sequence: CASSLASNQETQYF. The variable domain in full, with the rest retrieved from reference TRBV7-9 and TRBJ2-5, is DTGVSQNPRHKITKRGQNVTFRCDPISEHNRLYWYRQTLGQGPEFLTYFQNEAQLEKSRLLSDRFSAERPKGSFSTLEIQRTEQGDSAMYLCASSLASNQETQYFGPGTRLLVL.

This clone has just one count. The CDR3, as DNA: TGTGCCTGGAGAACCCTATCGGAAAATTCACCCCTCCACTTT. Translating gives CAWRTLSENSPLHF. V gene TRBV30 combines with J gene TRBJ1-6; no firm D call. The CDR3 is 14 amino acids. Germline V gene sequence: CDR1 GTSNPN, CDR2 SVGIG (reference sequence). The V and J ends lost 3 bases and 7 bases respectively, with 13 bases between them.

The genes are TRBV19 and TRBJ2-5; 9 bases line up with TRBD1. The CDR3 contains 16 residues. The V segment lost 2 bases and the J segment 4 bases; nucleotides outside the gene matches: 8. Per the germline V gene, CDR1 is LNHDA and CDR2 is SQIVND (reference sequence). CDR3 sequence (DNA): TGTGCCAGTAGTATACAACAGGGGGCAGGAGGAGAGACCCAGTACTTC. Translating it yields CASSIQQGAGGETQYF.

The chain recombines TRBV2 with TRBJ2-7; TRBD2 matches 9 bases. The junction had 4 bases not matched to a gene; V was cut back by 6 bases and J by 1 base. Germline V gene lookup returns CDR1 SNHLY and CDR2 FYNNEI. CDR3 length equals 14 residues. The CDR3 DNA is TGTGCCAGCAGGGAACTAGCGGGTTCCTACGAGCAGTACTTC. This sequence encodes CASRELAGSYEQYF. The whole variable domain, filled in from reference TRBV2 and TRBJ2-7, reads EPEVTQTPSHQVTQMGQEVILRCVPISNHLYFYWYRQILGQKVEFLVSFYNNEISEKSEIFDDQFSVERPDGSNFTLKIRSTKLEDSAMYFCASRELAGSYEQYFGPGTRLTVT.

This rearrangement joins TRBV7-2 to TRBJ2-7; the D gene could be TRBD1 or TRBD2 (5 bases each). The CDR3 is 15 residues long. CDR1 SGHTA and CDR2 FQGNSA come from the germline V gene. Trimming shortened V by 5 bases and J by 2 bases, and 16 bases separated the two germline ends. CDR3 amino acids: CASSDRNKGAYEQYF. In nucleotides, the CDR3 is TGTGCCAGCAGCGACAGAAACAAGGGAGCCTACGAGCAGTACTTC.

V and J are TRBV10-3 and TRBJ1-6; unclear D gene. The CDR3 extends over 13 amino acids. CDR1 and CDR2 (germline): ENHRY, SYGVKD. V was pared by 1 base and J by 5 bases, with 3 bases between. The chain's CDR3 is CAISEWDNSPLHF. The CDR3 DNA follows: TGTGCCATCAGTGAGTGGGATAATTCACCCCTCCACTTT.